This paragraph covers one T cell receptor (beta chain) sequence. Its antigen remains unidentified. With the read ending 3 residues before the CDR3 end, the germline J gene is used to fill in that end. Sequencing was performed with immunoSEQ multiplex PCR; in TCRdb, only in-frame clones are kept and a portion is missing. This table holds around 41,000 clones. This sample was taken from a study of T cells in women clearing cervical HPV infection. In the study overall: Controls gave blood once infection was undetectable; cases at lesion identification. Findings and limits, study-wide: T-cell numbers per sample were unknown and may explain richness differences. TRBV6-7 abundance was lower in cases than controls (0.11% versus 0.16%). It is unknown whether associations predate infection; no effector/memory or HPV-specific sorting.

From germline, CDR1 is SGDLS and CDR2 YYNGEE. The CDR3 loop spans 16 amino acids. Trimming took 4 bases from V and 5 from J; bases not matched to a gene: 11. The sequence came from a woman between 18 and 69 years old with a cervical HPV16 infection that either progressed to CIN3+ or cleared (not recorded which). Sequenced input: blood buffy coat. The rearrangement joins TRBV9 to TRBJ2-5, with 10 bases lining up with TRBD2. The chain's CDR3 is CASSLPSGGAGETQYF. Incomplete CDR3 DNA: TGTGCCAGCAGCCTTCCGAGCGGGGGGGCCGGGGAGACC.